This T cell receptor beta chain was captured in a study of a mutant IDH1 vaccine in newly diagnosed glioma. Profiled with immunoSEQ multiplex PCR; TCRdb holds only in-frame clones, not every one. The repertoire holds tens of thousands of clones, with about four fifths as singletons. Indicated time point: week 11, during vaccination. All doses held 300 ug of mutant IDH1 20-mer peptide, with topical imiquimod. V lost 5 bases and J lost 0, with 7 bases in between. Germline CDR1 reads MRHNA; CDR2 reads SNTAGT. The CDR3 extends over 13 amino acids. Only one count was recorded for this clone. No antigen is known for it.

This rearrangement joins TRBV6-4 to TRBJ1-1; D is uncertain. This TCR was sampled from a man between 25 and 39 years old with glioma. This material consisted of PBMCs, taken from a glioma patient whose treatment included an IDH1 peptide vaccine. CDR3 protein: CASSPEMNTEAFF. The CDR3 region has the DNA TGTGCCAGCAGTCCCGAAATGAACACTGAAGCTTTCTTT.